This T cell receptor beta chain came from a study of blood T cell repertoires in COVID-19. Study in general: The United States, Italy and Spain provided the acute and convalescent COVID-19 samples.

The CDR3 runs to 15 residues. Germline CDR1 LNHDA, CDR2 SQIVND (reference sequence). After removal of 1 base from V and 2 bases from J, the junction contained 1 base not matched to a gene. Residents of under 25 US areas, aged about 18 to 100 years, made up the participants. Original data processing: The authors estimated nucleated cell counts from reference gene primer amplification. Produced via immunoSEQ multiplex PCR; TCRdb's table is partial and in-frame only. V, J and clone size reflect that table, while D and trimming were determined from the DNA. This table has under 250,000 clones, roughly 85% appearing once.

The origin of this receptor is a woman aged 45-65 years with acute COVID-19. Sequenced input: PBMCs or T cells enriched from blood (not recorded which). V is TRBV19 and J is TRBJ2-1, with TRBD1 identical over 8 bases. Written as DNA, the CDR3 is TGTGCCAGTAGTATAGCAGGGGGCACCTACAATGAGCAGTTCTTC. Its protein is CASSIAGGTYNEQFF. The variable domain in full, with the rest retrieved from reference TRBV19 and TRBJ2-1, is DGGITQSPKYLFRKEGQNVTLSCEQNLNHDAMYWYRQDPGQGLRLIYYSQIVNDFQKGDIAEGYSVSREKKESFPLTVTSAQKNPTAFYLCASSIAGGTYNEQFFGPGTRLTVL.